This entry lists 32 T cell receptor beta chains sequenced from one sample in a study of blood T cell repertoires in COVID-19. Some clones are missing from TCRdb's copy, which holds only in-frame ones; the method was immunoSEQ multiplex PCR. The repertoire has about 250,000 clones, approximately 83% of them found once; the top ten carry 8.9%. Sequences were obtained from peripheral blood. The receptors were sampled from a man aged 80 or over with acute or convalescent COVID-19.

The chain recombines TRBV7-2 with TRBJ1-2; 8 bases fit TRBD1. Germline CDR1 is SGHTA and CDR2 is FQGNSA. V gave up 3 bases and J gave up 4 bases; unmatched junction bases: 13. The CDR3 totals 17 residues. CDR3 sequence reads: CASSLSRDRQRSYGYTF. CDR3 in DNA: TGTGCCAGCAGCTTGTCCCGGGACAGGCAACGGAGCTATGGCTACACCTTC. Full variable domain (outside the CDR3, taken from reference TRBV7-2 and TRBJ1-2): GAGVSQSPSNKVTEKGKDVELRCDPISGHTALYWYRQSLGQGLEFLIYFQGNSAPDKSGLPSDRFSAERTGGSVSTLTIQRTQQEDSAVYLCASSLSRDRQRSYGYTFGSGTRLTVV.

The CDR3 nucleotides are TGTGCCAGCAGCAAAGGATGGACAGGGTCGGGCACTGAAGCTTTCTTT. Residues: CASSKGWTGSGTEAFF. The chain uses TRBV21-1 and TRBJ1-1; the listed D gene, TRBD1, was not tested against the DNA. TRBV21-1 is flagged as a pseudogene. There are 16 residues in the CDR3.

In regard to this clone: Other DNA sequences in the sample encode the same CDR3. The gene calls are TRBV24-1 and TRBJ2-1, with D possibly TRBD1 on 6 matching bases. The CDR3 consists of 16 residues. Trimming removed 3 bases from V and 0 bases from J, with 11 bases in between. The V gene's germline CDR1 is KGHDR and CDR2 SFDVKD. Written as DNA, the CDR3 is TGTGCCACCAGTGATAGAACAGGGAGCTCCTACAATGAGCAGTTCTTC. It translates to CATSDRTGSSYNEQFF.

The V and J genes are TRBV19 and TRBJ2-1, with 10 nucleotides matching TRBD2. The V and J ends lost 9 bases and 1 base, in that order; junction bases with no gene match: 3. From germline, CDR1 is LNHDA and CDR2 SQIVND (reference sequence). CDR3 size: 14 residues. The CDR3 sequence: CASTSGVSYNEQFF. CDR3 bases: TGTGCCAGCACTAGCGGGGTTTCCTACAATGAGCAGTTCTTC.

The chain employs TRBV2 and TRBJ2-3; D gene unclear. CDR1 is SNHLY and CDR2 is FYNNEI in the germline V gene. The length of the CDR3 is 12 residues. V was cut by 5 bases and J by 0 bases, with 3 bases left in between. Here the CDR3 reads CASSTSTDTQYF. The CDR3 DNA is TGTGCCAGCAGTACTAGCACAGATACGCAGTATTTT.

Here the CDR3 reads CASSPLDRVSGANVLTF. CDR3 nucleotide sequence: TGTGCCAGCAGCCCACTCGACAGGGTCTCTGGGGCCAACGTCCTGACTTTC. This sequence joins TRBV3-1 (or the pseudogene TRBV3-2) and TRBJ2-6, with 7 bases matching TRBD1. J lost 0 bases, V lost 4 bases, and 6 bases had no gene match. The CDR3 length is 17 residues. The germline V gene encodes CDR1 LGHDT and CDR2 YNNKEL (reference sequence).

J is TRBJ2-5 and V is TRBV7-9; 7 positions agree with TRBD1. Germline V lookup: CDR1 SEHNR, CDR2 FQNEAQ (reference sequence). After removal of 6 bases from V and 5 bases from J, the junction contained 9 bases not matched to a gene. The CDR3 has 14 amino acids. The CDR3 protein is CASSPGTVGETQYF. The CDR3 DNA reads TGTGCCAGCAGTCCCGGGACAGTGGGGGAGACCCAGTACTTC. The variable domain in full, with the rest retrieved from reference TRBV7-9 and TRBJ2-5, is DTGVSQNPRHKITKRGQNVTFRCDPISEHNRLYWYRQTLGQGPEFLTYFQNEAQLEKSRLLSDRFSAERPKGSFSTLEIQRTEQGDSAMYLCASSPGTVGETQYFGPGTRLLVL.

This clone turned up a few times. The CDR3 is CSASGTGLGRLFF. The CDR3 coding sequence is TGCAGTGCTAGTGGGACAGGGTTGGGGAGACTGTTTTTT. The chain recombines TRBV20-1 with TRBJ1-4, with 9 bases identical to TRBD1. The CDR3 runs 13 residues. Germline CDR1 DFQATT, CDR2 SNEGSKA (reference sequence). V dropped 3 bases and J dropped 13; count of bases not matched to a gene: 9.

The chain couples TRBV19 to TRBJ2-2; 7 positions agree with TRBD2. The CDR3 loop spans 15 amino acids. The V gene's germline CDR1 is LNHDA and CDR2 SQIVND (reference sequence). Trimming cost V 4 bases and J 7 bases; bases outside gene matches: 9. CDR3: CASSREGLKGGELFF. The CDR3 nucleotides are TGTGCCAGTAGTAGGGAGGGGTTGAAAGGCGGGGAGCTGTTTTTT.

This clone appeared a single time. The rearrangement joins TRBV20-1 to TRBJ1-2; maybe TRBD1 (5 bases). Germline loops: CDR1 DFQATT, CDR2 SNEGSKA (reference sequence). Trimming stripped 3 bases from V and 3 bases from J, with 20 bases between. CDR3 length equals 16 residues. CDR3 residues: CSASRTTTVTYYGYTF. CDR3 coding DNA: TGCAGTGCTAGTAGGACTACGACAGTGACCTACTATGGCTACACCTTC.

This chain joins TRBV18 and TRBJ2-7, with TRBD2 identical over 8 bases. V was clipped by 4 bases and J by 0 bases; unmatched bases: 5. The CDR3 runs to 15 residues. Germline V gives CDR1 KGHSH, CDR2 LQKENI. CDR3 amino acids: CASSLSGAASYEQYF. The CDR3 nucleotides read TGTGCCAGCTCACTTAGCGGGGCCGCCTCCTACGAGCAGTACTTC.

The rearrangement joins TRBV4-2 to TRBJ1-3; 12 bases match TRBD1. The CDR3 totals 17 residues. Germline loops: CDR1 LGHNA, CDR2 YNFKEQ. J lost 1 base, V lost 2 bases, and 3 bases had no gene match. The CDR3: CASSQRGQGASGNTIYF. The CDR3 DNA is TGTGCCAGCAGCCAACGGGGACAGGGGGCATCTGGAAACACCATATATTTT.

This sequence joins TRBV5-5 and TRBJ1-4; D is uncertain. V dropped 8 bases and J dropped 8 bases, with 16 bases sitting between them. The CDR3 spans 13 residues. Germline CDR1 reads SGHKS; CDR2 reads YYEKEE (reference sequence). Here the CDR3 reads CASSDSGREKLFF. The CDR3 DNA sequence: TGTGCCAGTTCTGACTCTGGAAGGGAAAAACTGTTTTTT.

V and J are TRBV2 and TRBJ2-3, with D maybe TRBD2 (5 bases). Trimming shortened V by 1 base and J by 9 bases, and 8 bases separated the two germline ends. CDR1 and CDR2 (germline): SNHLY, FYNNEI. The CDR3 runs 12 residues. The CDR3 loop reads CASSEDGITQYF. CDR3 DNA sequence: TGTGCCAGCAGTGAAGACGGGATCACGCAGTATTTT.

As concerns this clone: Other DNA sequences from this sample encode an identical CDR3 as well. The rearrangement uses TRBV18 and TRBJ1-6, with 9 positions matching TRBD1. The germline V gene encodes CDR1 KGHSH and CDR2 LQKENI. This CDR3 comprises 14 residues. Losses at the gene ends were 1 base for V and 8 bases for J; bases not matched to a gene: 0. The CDR3 loop reads CASSPRQGDSPLHF. CDR3 bases: TGTGCCAGCTCACCACGACAGGGGGATTCACCCCTCCACTTT. Combining the CDR3 with reference TRBV18 and TRBJ1-6 gives the whole variable domain NAGVMQNPRHLVRRRGQEARLRCSPMKGHSHVYWYRQLPEEGLKFMVYLQKENIIDESGMPKERFSAEFPKEGPSILRIQQVVRGDSAAYFCASSPRQGDSPLHFGNGTRLTVT.

The chain recombines TRBV6-1 with TRBJ1-1; the match to TRBD1 covers 7 bases. With V trimmed by 1 base and J by 5 bases, 1 base remained unmatched. This CDR3 spans 13 amino acids. The V gene's germline CDR1 is MNHNS and CDR2 SASEGT. CDR3 sequence reads: CASSEEDRTEAFF. In nucleotides, the CDR3 is TGTGCCAGCAGTGAAGAGGACAGGACTGAAGCTTTCTTT.

V gene TRBV18 combines with J gene TRBJ2-1; TRBD2 agrees at 12 bases. Germline trimming cut 2 bases from V and 0 bases from J; bases unmatched to any gene: 8. There are 19 residues in the CDR3. Germline assignment: CDR1 KGHSH and CDR2 LQKENI. The CDR3: CASSPFTSGRLSSYNEQFF. The CDR3 region has the DNA TGTGCCAGCTCACCATTTACTAGCGGGAGGCTTAGCTCCTACAATGAGCAGTTCTTC. Together with reference TRBV18 and TRBJ2-1, the CDR3 gives the full variable domain: NAGVMQNPRHLVRRRGQEARLRCSPMKGHSHVYWYRQLPEEGLKFMVYLQKENIIDESGMPKERFSAEFPKEGPSILRIQQVVRGDSAAYFCASSPFTSGRLSSYNEQFFGPGTRLTVL.

This chain uses TRBV15 with TRBJ1-3; tentative D call: TRBD1 (5 bases). V dropped 1 base and J dropped 1 base, with 11 bases sitting between them. CDR1 and CDR2 from the germline V gene are LNHNV and YYDKDF (reference sequence). CDR3 length: 16 amino acids. Written as DNA, the CDR3 is TGTGCCACCAGCAGAGGTCGGGCAGGGTCTGGAAACACCATATATTTT. Protein product: CATSRGRAGSGNTIYF.

The chain carries TRBV18 and TRBJ2-2; 7 nucleotides align to TRBD2. The V and J ends lost 1 base and 4 bases, in that order; junction bases with no gene match: 9. Per the germline V gene, CDR1 is KGHSH and CDR2 is LQKENI. The length of the CDR3 is 17 residues. The CDR3 DNA reads as TGTGCCAGCTCACCACGGAGGGAGGGGATCGGCACCGGGGAGCTGTTTTTT. It encodes CASSPRREGIGTGELFF.

This chain joins TRBV5-5 and TRBJ2-1; 12 bases fit TRBD2. CDR3 size: 20 residues. Unmatched junction bases numbered 10, after V lost 0 bases and J lost 0 bases. Germline V gene sequence: CDR1 SGHKS, CDR2 YYEKEE (reference sequence). Written as DNA, the CDR3 is TGTGCCAGCAGCTTGGAGCCTAGCGGGGGGGCTTGGGGCTCCTACAATGAGCAGTTCTTC. This translates into CASSLEPSGGAWGSYNEQFF.

V gene TRBV5-4 combines with J gene TRBJ2-1; D is possibly TRBD1 (6 bases). Germline V CDR1 and CDR2: SGHNT, YYREEE (reference sequence). The CDR3 is 15 amino acids. Trimming cost V 0 bases and J 5 bases, with 12 bases left between them. CDR3 bases: TGTGCCAGCAGCTTGGCCGATGGGGGCAACAATGAGCAGTTCTTC. Its protein product is CASSLADGGNNEQFF.

The chain has TRBV19 and TRBJ1-1; 7 positions match TRBD1. CDR1 LNHDA and CDR2 SQIVND come from the germline V gene (reference sequence). V was pared by 4 bases and J by 3 bases, with 5 bases of the junction left unmatched. The CDR3 extends over 14 amino acids. In DNA form, the CDR3 reads TGTGCCAGTAGTAGGGTACAGGGGTACACTGAAGCTTTCTTT. Its translation is CASSRVQGYTEAFF.

The V call is TRBV7-2, the J call TRBJ2-3, with TRBD2 matching 10 bases. Germline CDR1 reads SGHTA; CDR2 reads FQGNSA. The CDR3 is made up of 16 amino acids. V lost 8 bases, J lost 4 bases, and 12 bases stayed unmatched. The CDR3, as DNA: TGTGCCAGCGGTGAACCAGCGGGGGGGAGGCCAGATACGCAGTATTTT. Translating it yields CASGEPAGGRPDTQYF.

The V gene is TRBV3-1 (or the pseudogene TRBV3-2), the J gene TRBJ2-1; 9 bases map to TRBD2. The CDR3 loop spans 17 amino acids. The V gene end was trimmed by 3 bases and the J gene end by 2 bases; junction bases not matched to a gene: 8. CDR1 is LGHDT, CDR2 YNNKEL, per germline (reference sequence). This CDR3 is CASSHFSGRRTYNEQFF. In DNA form, the CDR3 reads TGTGCCAGCAGCCACTTTAGCGGGAGAAGGACCTACAATGAGCAGTTCTTC.

This clone was observed a few times. This chain joins TRBV3-1 (or the pseudogene TRBV3-2) and TRBJ1-5, with TRBD1 matching 8 bases. With 4 bases clipped from V and 2 bases from J, the junction kept 1 base outside the gene matches. There are 14 residues in the CDR3. CDR1 is LGHDT and CDR2 is YNNKEL in the germline V gene (reference sequence). CDR3 sequence reads: CASSRGQGNQPQHF. CDR3 nucleotides: TGTGCCAGCAGCCGGGGACAGGGCAATCAGCCCCAGCATTTT.

The chain uses TRBV2 and TRBJ2-1, with D perhaps matching TRBD2 (7 bases). Per germline, CDR1 SNHLY and CDR2 FYNNEI. The CDR3 length is 15 residues. V was cut by 7 bases and J by 3 bases, with 16 bases left in between. The CDR3 DNA reads TGTGCCAGCACTAGGGAGGGGGGGGTCTACAATGAGCAGTTCTTC. It yields the protein CASTREGGVYNEQFF.

V and J are TRBV6-1 and TRBJ2-7; TRBD1 agrees at 8 bases. J gave up 5 bases and V 1 base, and 13 bases lay outside the gene matches. Germline V gives CDR1 MNHNS, CDR2 SASEGT. The CDR3 is 17 amino acids. DNA of the CDR3: TGTGCCAGCAGTGAAGGATGGACAGGGCCCCGTCCCCACGAGCAGTACTTC. Translated, it gives CASSEGWTGPRPHEQYF.

Worth noting for this clone: At one of its ends the junction is not consistent with the germline gene, which may arise from a read error. The chain has TRBV9 and TRBJ1-6; a weak D match, TRBD1 (5 bases). From germline, CDR1 is SGDLS and CDR2 YYNGEE. The CDR3 has 13 residues. The DNA of the CDR3 is TGTGCCAGCAGCACGCAGGGAAATTCATCCCTCCACTTT. Its translation is CASSTQGNSSLHF.

The gene calls are TRBV5-1 and TRBJ1-2; 12 nucleotides match TRBD1. The CDR3 has 16 amino acids. V lost 4 bases, J lost 7 bases, and 11 bases stayed unmatched. Germline assignment: CDR1 SGHRS and CDR2 YFSETQ. The CDR3 spells CASSLSAGTGGFGYTF. The CDR3 DNA is TGCGCCAGCAGCCTCTCGGCCGGGACAGGGGGCTTTGGCTACACCTTC.

CDR3 DNA: TGTGCCAGCTCACCCGGACTGGGGAATCAGCCCCAGCATTTT. Translation: CASSPGLGNQPQHF. The chain links TRBV18 to TRBJ1-5; D not resolved. V was shortened by 3 bases and J by 4 bases, with 10 bases between the two germline ends. Germline values: CDR1 KGHSH, CDR2 LQKENI. This CDR3 comprises 14 residues.

V usage is TRBV6-5 and J usage is TRBJ2-7, with 11 bases matching TRBD1. Trimming removed 0 bases from V and 3 bases from J; junction bases left unmatched: 1. The germline CDR1 and CDR2 sequences are MNHEY and SVGAGI. This CDR3 contains 15 residues. CDR3 DNA sequence: TGTGCCAGCAGTTACTCAGGGACAGGGGGCTACGAGCAGTACTTC. Residues: CASSYSGTGGYEQYF.

Turning to this clone: Other DNA sequences in the same sample also yield this CDR3. The chain recombines TRBV5-1 with TRBJ2-1; the D gene is possibly TRBD1 (6 bases). The CDR3 runs to 15 residues. Germline V lookup: CDR1 SGHRS, CDR2 YFSETQ. Between the trimmed V and J ends, which lost 2 bases and 0 bases, there was a span of 9 bases. The CDR3 reads CASSLGGSSYNEQFF. The CDR3, as DNA: TGCGCCAGCAGCTTAGGGGGTAGCTCCTACAATGAGCAGTTCTTC.